Reported below is one T cell receptor (beta chain). What it recognizes is unknown. With 60 Vbeta and 13 Jbeta primers, the PCR was carried out. The method was immunoSEQ multiplex PCR; TCRdb's version includes in-frame clones alone and lacks a portion of them. The sample gives more than 90,000 clones, around 77% of which show up once; approximately 8% is in the top ten. Per the germline V gene, CDR1 is SGHVS and CDR2 is FQNEAQ. The length of the CDR3 is 14 residues. The V end was cut by 4 bases, the J end by 1 base, with 7 bases between. This sample was included in a study of cytomegalovirus exposure and HLA in healthy donors. Study-wide context: In an earlier analysis, approximately 120 million unique TCR beta sequences were found from 150 million to 200 million T cells. Points from the study as a whole: The authors confirmed in vitro that three CMV-associated chains were specific for CMV antigens. Highest at DRB1 and lowest at HLA-C, TCR association rates differed among HLA loci in a later analysis. A likely sequencing artifact accounted for one observed cluster of highly shared sequence variants.

The TCR sequence derives from a female donor in good health and CMV-seronegative. This chain links TRBV7-8 with TRBJ2-2; D perhaps matches TRBD1 (6 bases). The sequenced sample was PBMCs. This chain's CDR3 is CASSSTGNTGELFF. The CDR3 DNA follows: TGTGCCAGCAGCTCGACAGGGAACACCGGGGAGCTGTTTTTT.